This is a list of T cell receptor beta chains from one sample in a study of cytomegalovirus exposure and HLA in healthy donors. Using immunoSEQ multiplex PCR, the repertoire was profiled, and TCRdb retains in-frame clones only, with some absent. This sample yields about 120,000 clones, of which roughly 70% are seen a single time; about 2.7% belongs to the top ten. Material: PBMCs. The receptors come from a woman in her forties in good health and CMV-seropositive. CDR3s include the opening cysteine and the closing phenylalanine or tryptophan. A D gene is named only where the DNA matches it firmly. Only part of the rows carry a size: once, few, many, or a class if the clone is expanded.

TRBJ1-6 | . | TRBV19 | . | TGTGCCAGTAGTGCCCCCTCGGGGAGGGGATCTGGGAATTCACCCCTCCACTTT | CASSAPSGRGSGNSPLHF
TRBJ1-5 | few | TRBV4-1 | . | TGCGCCAGCAGTTACACAGGGCGAGACAATCAGCCCCAGCATTTT | CASSYTGRDNQPQHF
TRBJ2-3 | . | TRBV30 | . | TGTGCCTGGAGTCTTCGGGACTCCTCCACAGATACGCAGTATTTT | CAWSLRDSSTDTQYF
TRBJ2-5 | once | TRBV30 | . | TGTGCCTGGAACCATCCGGGAGAGACCCAGTACTTC | CAWNHPGETQYF
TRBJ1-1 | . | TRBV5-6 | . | TGTGCCAGCAGCTGGAGCGGGGGACACAATGAAGCTTTCTTT | CASSWSGGHNEAFF
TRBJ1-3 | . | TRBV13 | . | TGTGCCAGCAGCTTCCAGGCTACCTCTGGAAACACCATATATTTT | CASSFQATSGNTIYF
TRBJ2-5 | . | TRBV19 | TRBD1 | TGTGCCAGTAGCTCAGGGGGCCGGGGGGAGACCCAGTACTTC | CASSSGGRGETQYF
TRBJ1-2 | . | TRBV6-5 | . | TGTGCCAGCAGCCAACAGCTACCTAACTATGGCTACACCTTC | CASSQQLPNYGYTF
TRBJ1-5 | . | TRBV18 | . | TGTGCCAGCTCACCAAGGGGGAGTGATAATCAGCCCCAGCATTTT | CASSPRGSDNQPQHF
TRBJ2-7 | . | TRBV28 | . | TGTGCCAGCAGTTCGGTCTCCCCATACGAGCAGTACTTC | CASSSVSPYEQYF
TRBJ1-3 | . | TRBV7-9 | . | TGTGCCAGCAGCTACCCGGTCGGGGAAAGGGACACCATATATTTT | CASSYPVGERDTIYF
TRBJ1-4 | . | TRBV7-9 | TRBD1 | TGTGCCAGCAGCTCGACAGGGACAACTAATGAAAAACTGTTTTTT | CASSSTGTTNEKLFF
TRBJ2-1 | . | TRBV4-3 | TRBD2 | TGCGCCAGCAGCCCCGGGGTAGCGGGAGCAGGCAATGAGCAGTTCTTC | CASSPGVAGAGNEQFF
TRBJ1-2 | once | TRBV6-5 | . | TGTGCCAGCAGTTACGGAGTACAGGCTAACTATGGCTACACCTTC | CASSYGVQANYGYTF
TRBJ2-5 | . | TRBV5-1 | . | TGCGCCAGCAGCTGGGGCTTCCAAGAGACCCAGTACTTC | CASSWGFQETQYF
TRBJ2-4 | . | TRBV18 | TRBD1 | TGTGCCAGCTCCCGGGACAGGGGGCGTGAAAACATTCAGTACTTC | CASSRDRGRENIQYF
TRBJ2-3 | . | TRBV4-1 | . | TGCGCCAGCAGCCAAGGAAGACTGGCAGATACGCAGTATTTT | CASSQGRLADTQYF
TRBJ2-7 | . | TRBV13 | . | TGTGCCAGCAGCCTAAGTCGAGGGCGGAGCGAGCAGTACTTC | CASSLSRGRSEQYF
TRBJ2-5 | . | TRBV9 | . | TGTGCCAGCAGCGTAGGAACAGGACAAGAGACCCAGTACTTC | CASSVGTGQETQYF
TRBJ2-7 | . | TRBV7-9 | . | TGTTCCAGCAGCTTAACAGACGAGCAGTACTTC | CSSSLTDEQYF
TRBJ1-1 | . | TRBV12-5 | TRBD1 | TGTGCTAGTGGTTTGGTACTGGGCAGGGGGCCCACTGAAGCTTTCTTT | CASGLVLGRGPTEAFF
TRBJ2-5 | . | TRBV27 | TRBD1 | TGTGCCAGCAGTTTATCCCTTACAGGGGGCCGAGAGACCCAGTACTTC | CASSLSLTGGRETQYF
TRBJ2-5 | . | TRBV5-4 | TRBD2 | TGTGCCAGCAGCGCGGGGGGACCCCAAGAGACCCAGTACTTC | CASSAGGPQETQYF
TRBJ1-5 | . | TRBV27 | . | TGTGCCAGCAGCCATACCCTTACAGGGCTCCCCAATCAGCCCCAGCATTTT | CASSHTLTGLPNQPQHF
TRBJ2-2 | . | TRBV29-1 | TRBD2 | TGCAGCGCGACTAGCGGCAAAATCTACACCGGGGAGCTGTTTTTT | CSATSGKIYTGELFF
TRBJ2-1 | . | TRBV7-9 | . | TGTGCCAGCAGCTTACTTCGGTCCCTAGCTGGCAATGAGCAGTTCTTC | CASSLLRSLAGNEQFF
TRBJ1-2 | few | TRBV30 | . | TGTGCCTGGAGTGTCGGCTTGGCAGGGATCGGCTACACCTTC | CAWSVGLAGIGYTF
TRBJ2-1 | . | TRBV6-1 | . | TGTGCCAGCAGTCATAGTGGGCCCCAAGCTAATGAGCAGTTCTTC | CASSHSGPQANEQFF
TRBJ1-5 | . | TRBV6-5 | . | TGTGCCAGCAGTAGCCTTGGGGGGATAGGCCAGCCCCAGCATTTT | CASSSLGGIGQPQHF
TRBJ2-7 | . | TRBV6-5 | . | TGTGCCAGCACGGGACTCACCTACGAGCAGTACTTC | CASTGLTYEQYF
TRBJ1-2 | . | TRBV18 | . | TGTGCCAGCTCACAAGAGGCCAATCCTAGGGGCTATGGCTACACCTTC | CASSQEANPRGYGYTF
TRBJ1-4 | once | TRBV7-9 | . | TGTGCCAGCAGCTTATTTCTGGGAGGGGTTGAAAAACTGTTTTTT | CASSLFLGGVEKLFF
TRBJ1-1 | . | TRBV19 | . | TGTGCCAGTAGTATCAGGGAGAACACTGAAGCTTTCTTT | CASSIRENTEAFF
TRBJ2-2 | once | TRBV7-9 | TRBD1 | TGTGCCAGCAGCGCCCGGACAGGGGGCGCACCCGGGGAGCTGTTTTTT | CASSARTGGAPGELFF
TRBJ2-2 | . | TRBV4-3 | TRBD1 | TGCGCCAGCAGCCCGGACAGGGTGGACGGGGAGCTGTTTTTT | CASSPDRVDGELFF
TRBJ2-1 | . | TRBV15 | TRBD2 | TGTGCCACCAGCAGAGAGGGACGGGAGGGCTACAATGAGCAGTTCTTC | CATSREGREGYNEQFF
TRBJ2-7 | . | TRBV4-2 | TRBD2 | TGTGCCAGCAGCCAAGTCGCTAGCGGGAGCTCCTACGAGCAGTACTTC | CASSQVASGSSYEQYF
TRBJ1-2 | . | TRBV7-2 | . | TGTGCCAGCAGCTTGGACTTTCCAGCTAACTATGGCTACACCTTC | CASSLDFPANYGYTF
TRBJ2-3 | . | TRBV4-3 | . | TGCGCCAGCAGCCAAGTAGGGGGGGCCAGCACAGATACGCAGTATTTT | CASSQVGGASTDTQYF
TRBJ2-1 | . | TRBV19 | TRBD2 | TGTGCCAGTAGTATAAAAGCGGGATTAACCTACAATGAGCAGTTCTTC | CASSIKAGLTYNEQFF
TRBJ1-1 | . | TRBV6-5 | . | TGTGCCAGCAGTCTACAGGTGAACACTGAAGCTTTCTTT | CASSLQVNTEAFF
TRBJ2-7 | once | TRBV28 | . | TGTGCCAGCAATCTCGTAGCGGAGAACTACGAGCAGTACTTC | CASNLVAENYEQYF
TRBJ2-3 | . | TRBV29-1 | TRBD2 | TGCAGCGCTGGGACTAGCGCAGGCGATACGCAGTATTTT | CSAGTSAGDTQYF
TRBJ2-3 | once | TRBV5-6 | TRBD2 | TGTGCCAGCAGCTTGGGGGCTAGCGGAGGCACAGATACGCAGTATTTT | CASSLGASGGTDTQYF
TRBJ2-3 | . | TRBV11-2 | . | TGTGCCAGCAGCTTCCGAGGGGATACGCAGTATTTT | CASSFRGDTQYF
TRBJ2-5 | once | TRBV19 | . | TGTGCCAGTAGTATAGATCGGACCCAGTACTTC | CASSIDRTQYF
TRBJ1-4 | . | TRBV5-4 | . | TGTGCCAGCAGGTCGTGGAGGGAGACTAATGAAAAACTGTTTTTT | CASRSWRETNEKLFF
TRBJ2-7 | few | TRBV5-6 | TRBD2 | TGTGCCAGCAGCCCTCCGGGACTAGCGGAGTGGGGCTCCTACGAGCAGTACTTC | CASSPPGLAEWGSYEQYF
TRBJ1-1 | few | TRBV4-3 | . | TGCGCCAGCAGCCAAGAGGCAGGATTCATGAACACTGAAGCTTTCTTT | CASSQEAGFMNTEAFF
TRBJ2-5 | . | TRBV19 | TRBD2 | TGTGCCAGTAGTGTCGGACTAGCGGCAACGGGAGAGACCCAGTACTTC | CASSVGLAATGETQYF
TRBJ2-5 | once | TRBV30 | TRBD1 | TGTGCCTGGTCAGACAGGGCAACGTTGCAGTACTTC | CAWSDRATLQYF
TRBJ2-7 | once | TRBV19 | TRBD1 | TGTGCCAGTAGTATCAGCCAGGGGGACGAGCAGTACTTC | CASSISQGDEQYF
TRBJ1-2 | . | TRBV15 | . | TGTGCCACCAGCGGAACCCTTCTTCGCAGGACAGCCGGTGTGGGGGGCTACACCTTC | CATSGTLLRRTAGVGGYTF
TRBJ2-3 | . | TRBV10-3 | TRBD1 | TGTGCCATCAGAATAGACAGGGGGCGGACAGATACGCAGTATTTT | CAIRIDRGRTDTQYF
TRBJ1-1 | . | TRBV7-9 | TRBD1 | TGTGCCAGCAGCATTGGACAGGGGAACACTGAAGCTTTCTTT | CASSIGQGNTEAFF